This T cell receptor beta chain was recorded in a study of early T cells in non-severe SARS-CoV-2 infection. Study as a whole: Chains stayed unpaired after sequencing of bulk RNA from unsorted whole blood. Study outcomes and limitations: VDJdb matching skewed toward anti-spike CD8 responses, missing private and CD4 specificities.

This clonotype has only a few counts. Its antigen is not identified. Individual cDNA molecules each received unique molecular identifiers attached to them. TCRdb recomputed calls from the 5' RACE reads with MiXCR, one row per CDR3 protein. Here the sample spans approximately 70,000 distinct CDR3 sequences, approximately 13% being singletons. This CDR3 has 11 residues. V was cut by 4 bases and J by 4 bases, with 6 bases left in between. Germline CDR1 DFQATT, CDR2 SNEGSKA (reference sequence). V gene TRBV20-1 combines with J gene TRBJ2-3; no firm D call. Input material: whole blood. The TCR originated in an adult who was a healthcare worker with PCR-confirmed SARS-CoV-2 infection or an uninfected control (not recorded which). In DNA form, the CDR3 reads TGCAGTGCTATCCGCGCAGATACGCAGTATTTT. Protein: CSAIRADTQYF.